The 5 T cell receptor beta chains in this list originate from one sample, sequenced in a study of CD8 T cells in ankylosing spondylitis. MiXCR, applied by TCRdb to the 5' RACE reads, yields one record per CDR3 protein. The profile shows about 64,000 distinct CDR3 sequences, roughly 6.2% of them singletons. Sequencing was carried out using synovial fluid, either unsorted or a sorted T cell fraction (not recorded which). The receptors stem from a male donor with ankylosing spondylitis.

The CDR3 DNA is TGCAGTGCTAGAGACTTTGCCGGGACACGAGCGAACACCGGGGAGCTGTTTTTT. Encoded protein: CSARDFAGTRANTGELFF. This chain connects TRBV20-1 to TRBJ2-2, with TRBD1 as a possible D gene (6 bases). Germline assignment: CDR1 DFQATT and CDR2 SNEGSKA (reference sequence). Trimming removed 0 bases at V and 0 bases at J, with 17 bases between. This CDR3 spans 18 amino acids.

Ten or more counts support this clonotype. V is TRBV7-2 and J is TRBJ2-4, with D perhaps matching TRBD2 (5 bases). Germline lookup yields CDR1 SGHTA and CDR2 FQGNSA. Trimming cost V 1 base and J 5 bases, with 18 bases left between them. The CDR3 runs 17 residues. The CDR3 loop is CASSLVASSRSQNIQYF. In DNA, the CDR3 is TGTGCCAGCAGCTTAGTTGCGTCTAGCAGGTCGCAAAACATTCAGTACTTC. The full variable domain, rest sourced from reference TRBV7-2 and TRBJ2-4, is GAGVSQSPSNKVTEKGKDVELRCDPISGHTALYWYRQSLGQGLEFLIYFQGNSAPDKSGLPSDRFSAERTGGSVSTLTIQRTQQEDSAVYLCASSLVASSRSQNIQYFGAGTRLSVL.

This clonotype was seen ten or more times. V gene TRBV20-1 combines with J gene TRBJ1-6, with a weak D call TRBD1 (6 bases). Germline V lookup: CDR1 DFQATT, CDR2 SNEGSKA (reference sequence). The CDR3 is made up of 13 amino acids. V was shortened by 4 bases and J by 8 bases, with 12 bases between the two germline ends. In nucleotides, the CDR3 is TGCAGTGCTATCACAGGGAGTGATTCACCCCTCCACTTT. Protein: CSAITGSDSPLHF.

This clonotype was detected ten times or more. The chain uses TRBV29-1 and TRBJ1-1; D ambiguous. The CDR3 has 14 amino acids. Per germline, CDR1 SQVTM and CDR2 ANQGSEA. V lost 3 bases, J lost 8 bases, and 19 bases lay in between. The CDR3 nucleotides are TGCAGCGTTGATTCAGGCGGCCTGCCGGTGGAAGCTTTCTTT. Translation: CSVDSGGLPVEAFF.

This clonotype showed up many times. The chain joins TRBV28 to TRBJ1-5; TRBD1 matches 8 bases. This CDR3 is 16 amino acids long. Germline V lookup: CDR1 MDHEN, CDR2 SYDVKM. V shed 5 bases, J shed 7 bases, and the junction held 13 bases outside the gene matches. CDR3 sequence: CASSPRTGTVAQPQHF. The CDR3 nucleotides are TGTGCCAGCAGTCCGAGGACAGGGACAGTCGCGCAGCCCCAGCATTTT.